Listed below are T cell receptor beta chains from one sample, sequenced in a study of shared clonotypes between healthy human individuals. Generated by immunoSEQ multiplex PCR, the TCRdb table keeps only in-frame clones and is missing some. In the table there are fewer than 2.5 million clones, roughly 93% of which are singletons. The sample comprised naive CD4+ T cells from PBMCs. The receptor source for this set is a man in his late teens or twenties in good health. Some clones in this sample may be carry-over from other donors' samples. The CDR3 runs from the conserved cysteine through the conserved F or W. A D gene is named only where the DNA matches it firmly. Size is omitted from some rows. Given values are once, few, many or a class for expanded clones.

>TRBJ2-3|TRBD2|NA|TRBV4-1|17
CASSQSIAGVSTDTQYF
TGCGCCAGCAGCCAATCAATAGCGGGGGTCAGCACAGATACGCAGTATTTT
>TRBJ2-5|NA|NA|TRBV5-4|15
CASQGRQGPQETQYF
TGTGCCAGCCAAGGGAGGCAGGGCCCCCAAGAGACCCAGTACTTC
>TRBJ2-1|NA|NA|TRBV7-2|15
CASSLVMTTYNEQFF
TGTGCCAGCAGCTTAGTTATGACTACGTACAATGAGCAGTTCTTC
>TRBJ1-2|NA|NA|TRBV28|15
CASSLGGDPFTGYTF
TGTGCCAGCAGTTTGGGCGGGGACCCGTTTACTGGCTACACCTTC
>TRBJ2-5|TRBD2|NA|TRBV7-2|14
CASSYQRGQETQYF
TGTGCCAGCAGCTACCAGCGGGGTCAAGAGACCCAGTACTTC
>TRBJ2-2|NA|NA|TRBV10-3|15
CAISVGGVGTGELFF
TGTGCCATCAGTGTGGGGGGTGTCGGCACCGGGGAGCTGTTTTTT
>TRBJ2-5|TRBD2|NA|TRBV5-1|17
CASSYTGTSGFQETQYF
TGCGCCAGCAGCTATACCGGGACTAGCGGATTTCAAGAGACCCAGTACTTC
>TRBJ1-2|NA|NA|TRBV6-6|14
CASSTTLRSPGYTF
TGTGCCAGCAGTACGACATTAAGGTCCCCTGGCTACACCTTC
>TRBJ1-5|TRBD1|NA|TRBV4-3|13
CASSRDRGQPQHF
TGCGCCAGCAGCCGGGACAGGGGCCAGCCCCAGCATTTT
>TRBJ2-5|NA|NA|TRBV19|14
CASSIQGGLETQYF
TGTGCCAGTAGTATCCAGGGGGGGTTAGAGACCCAGTACTTC
>TRBJ1-2|NA|NA|TRBV28|13
CASSLFGGYGYTF
TGTGCCAGCAGTTTATTTGGGGGATATGGCTACACCTTC
>TRBJ1-4|NA|NA|TRBV6-6|15
CASSSPGGVNEKLFF
TGTGCCAGCAGTTCCCCCGGGGGGGTTAATGAAAAACTGTTTTTT
>TRBJ1-5|TRBD1|NA|TRBV19|16
CASSKDRTYSNQPQHF
TGTGCCAGTAGTAAGGACAGGACCTATAGCAATCAGCCCCAGCATTTT
>TRBJ2-7|NA|NA|TRBV30|11
CAWREGRVQYF
TGTGCCTGGAGGGAGGGCCGGGTTCAGTACTTC
>TRBJ2-3|NA|once|TRBV5-8|15
CASSPGSPYVGTQYF
TGTGCCAGCAGCCCCGGTAGCCCTTATGTCGGTACGCAGTATTTT
>TRBJ1-5|TRBD1|NA|TRBV28|14
CASETGQGVQPQHF
TGTGCCAGTGAAACGGGACAGGGGGTTCAGCCCCAGCATTTT
>TRBJ2-3|TRBD1|NA|TRBV6-1|15
CATHIGQGDGDTQYF
TGTGCCACCCATATCGGACAGGGGGATGGAGATACGCAGTATTTT
>TRBJ2-2|TRBD1|NA|TRBV9|16
CASSVVTGGHTGELFF
TGTGCCAGCAGCGTAGTTACAGGGGGCCACACCGGGGAGCTGTTTTTT
>TRBJ1-2|NA|NA|TRBV28|14
CASSLQGRNYGYTF
TGTGCCAGCAGTTTACAGGGGAGAAACTATGGCTACACCTTC
>TRBJ1-3|NA|once|TRBV28|12
CASMGSGNTIYF
TGTGCCAGCATGGGGAGTGGAAACACCATATATTTT
>TRBJ2-5|NA|NA|TRBV28|15
CASSLSDTLPETQYF
TGTGCCAGCAGTTTGAGCGACACCCTCCCCGAGACCCAGTACTTC
>TRBJ1-4|TRBD1|few|TRBV7-9|14
CASSFDRGIEKLFF
TGTGCCAGCAGCTTTGACAGGGGTATCGAAAAACTGTTTTTT
>TRBJ1-5|NA|NA|TRBV2|15
CASSEALVPGQPQHF
TGTGCCAGCAGTGAAGCGCTCGTCCCTGGTCAGCCCCAGCATTTT
>TRBJ1-2|NA|NA|TRBV2|15
CASSLNRQLNYGYTF
TGTGCCAGCAGTCTGAACAGACAGCTTAACTATGGCTACACCTTC
>TRBJ2-2|NA|NA|TRBV2|12
CASPRVSGELFF
TGTGCCAGCCCCCGGGTGTCCGGGGAGCTGTTTTTT
>TRBJ2-5|NA|NA|TRBV5-1|13
CASSLGRQETQYF
TGCGCCAGCAGCTTGGGTAGGCAAGAGACCCAGTACTTC
>TRBJ1-2|NA|NA|TRBV6-5|15
CASSPGYGLSYGYTF
TGTGCCAGCAGTCCAGGGTACGGCCTTTCCTATGGCTACACCTTC
>TRBJ2-1|TRBD2|NA|TRBV28|15
CASSWGTTTYNEQFF
TGTGCCAGCAGTTGGGGGACTACCACCTACAATGAGCAGTTCTTC
>TRBJ1-1|TRBD1|NA|TRBV6-5|13
CASRPGTGGEAFF
TGTGCCAGCAGGCCTGGGACAGGGGGTGAAGCTTTCTTT
>TRBJ1-1|TRBD1|NA|TRBV19|15
CASSGQGFMNTEAFF
TGTGCCAGCTCAGGACAGGGGTTTATGAACACTGAAGCTTTCTTT
>TRBJ2-3|NA|NA|TRBV5-1|14
CASGPGRSTDTQYF
TGCGCCAGCGGTCCGGGACGGAGCACAGATACGCAGTATTTT
>TRBJ2-3|NA|NA|TRBV5-6|14
CASSPTGLTDTQYF
TGTGCCAGCAGCCCGACAGGCCTCACAGATACGCAGTATTTT
>TRBJ2-2|NA|NA|TRBV28|15
CASSLSGPNTGELFF
TGTGCCAGCAGTTTATCTGGGCCGAACACCGGGGAGCTGTTTTTT
>TRBJ1-5|NA|NA|TRBV4-1|16
CASSRGKDAANQPQHF
TGCGCCAGCAGCCGGGGGAAGGATGCGGCCAATCAGCCCCAGCATTTT
>TRBJ1-5|NA|NA|TRBV7-3|13
CASSLTGDQPQHF
TGTGCCAGCAGCTTAACCGGCGATCAGCCCCAGCATTTT
>TRBJ2-3|TRBD1|NA|TRBV11-2|16
CASSLALGDRTDTQYF
TGTGCCAGCAGCCTCGCCTTGGGGGACAGGACAGATACGCAGTATTTT
>TRBJ2-7|NA|NA|TRBV29-1|13
CSVVGQYTYEQYF
TGCAGCGTTGTCGGACAGTACACCTACGAGCAGTACTTC